The entry below describes one TCR beta chain. The data were taken from a study of OX40 agonist ivuxolimab in advanced cancers. As for the study in general: The patients received ivuxolimab by intravenous route every 2 weeks at 0.01 to 10 mg/kg. Three patients responded partially, comprising one with hepatocellular carcinoma and two with cutaneous melanoma. The group had a mean age of roughly 65 years, ranged from about 23 to 85, and was less than 85% male. Checkpoint inhibitors had been given previously to 35% to 50% of patients.

J gave up 9 bases and V 0 bases, and 4 bases lay outside the gene matches. Germline V CDR1 and CDR2: LNHNV, YYDKDF (reference sequence). The CDR3 sequence is 14 residues long. Sequencing used immunoSEQ multiplex PCR; TCRdb keeps in-frame clones, though not all of them. The table includes tens of thousands of clones, 89% detected once. The rearrangement uses TRBV15 and TRBJ1-1, with TRBD1 matching 10 bases. This specimen was CD4+ or CD8+ T cells sorted from blood, taken in a trial of the OX40 agonist ivuxolimab. This receptor was identified in an adult with an advanced solid tumor such as melanoma, head and neck, liver or kidney cancer. The CDR3 spells CATSRDRQGAKAFF. DNA of the CDR3: TGTGCCACCAGCAGAGATCGACAGGGGGCTAAAGCTTTCTTT.